The present T cell receptor beta chain was sequenced within a study of blood T cells in healthy people across ages. CDR3 length: 13 amino acids. CDR1 is MNHEY, CDR2 SMNVEV, per germline (reference sequence). The ends lost 5 bases at V and 7 bases at J; junction bases unmatched: 6. This clonotype has just a few counts. The second PCR ran about 6 to 12 cycles with a sample-barcoded 5' primer and J-beta primers. TCRdb recomputed calls from the 5' RACE reads with MiXCR, one row per CDR3 protein. Of under 750,000 distinct CDR3 sequences in the sample, 40% to 55% were seen once. This clonotype was obtained from a man older than 75 in good health. V and J are TRBV27 and TRBJ2-7; 9 bases are a match to TRBD1. The material sequenced was blood. The CDR3 coding sequence is TGTGCCAGCAGTAACACAGGGGGCCGGGAGCAGTACTTC. This gives the protein CASSNTGGREQYF.